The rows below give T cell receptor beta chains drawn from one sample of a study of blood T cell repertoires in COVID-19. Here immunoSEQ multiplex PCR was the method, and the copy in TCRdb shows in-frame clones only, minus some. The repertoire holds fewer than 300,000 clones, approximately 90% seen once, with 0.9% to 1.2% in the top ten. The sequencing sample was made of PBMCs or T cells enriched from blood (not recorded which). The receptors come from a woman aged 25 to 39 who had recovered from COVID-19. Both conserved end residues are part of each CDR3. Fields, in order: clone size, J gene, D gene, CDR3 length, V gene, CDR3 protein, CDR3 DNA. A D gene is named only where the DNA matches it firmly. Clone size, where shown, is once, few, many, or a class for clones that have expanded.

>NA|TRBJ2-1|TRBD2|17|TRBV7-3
CASSSPPGTNLGNEQFF
TGTGCCAGCAGCTCCCCCCCCGGGACTAACCTCGGTAATGAGCAGTTCTTC
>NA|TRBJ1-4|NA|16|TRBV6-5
CASSYLGLWGEEKLFF
TGTGCCAGCAGTTACTTAGGACTGTGGGGAGAAGAAAAACTGTTTTTT
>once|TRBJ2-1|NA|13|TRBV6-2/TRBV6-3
CASSYSMSNEQFF
TGTGCCAGCAGTTACTCTATGAGCAATGAGCAGTTCTTC
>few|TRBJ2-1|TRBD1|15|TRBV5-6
CASSLGTGLNNEQFF
TGTGCCAGCAGCCTGGGGACAGGGCTGAACAATGAGCAGTTCTTC
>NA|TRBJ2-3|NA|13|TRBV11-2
CASSYTSTDTQYF
TGTGCCAGCAGCTATACTAGCACAGATACGCAGTATTTT
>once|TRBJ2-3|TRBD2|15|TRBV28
CASSFASGRTDTQYF
TGTGCCAGCAGTTTCGCTAGCGGGAGAACAGATACGCAGTATTTT
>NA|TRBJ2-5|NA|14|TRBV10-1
CASSERLGGETQYF
TGCGCCAGCAGTGAACGGTTAGGGGGAGAGACCCAGTACTTC
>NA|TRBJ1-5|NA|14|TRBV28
CASSLFRVLQPQHF
TGTGCCAGCAGTTTATTCAGGGTCCTTCAGCCCCAGCATTTT
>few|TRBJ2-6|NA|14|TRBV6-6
CASTYVVGANVLTF
TGTGCCAGCACCTACGTGGTCGGGGCCAACGTCCTGACTTTC
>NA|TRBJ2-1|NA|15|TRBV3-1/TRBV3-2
CASSQARNRYNEQFF
TGTGCCAGCAGCCAAGCGAGAAACCGTTACAATGAGCAGTTCTTC
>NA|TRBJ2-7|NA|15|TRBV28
CASSPTGISTYEQYF
TGTGCCAGCAGTCCTACAGGAATATCAACCTACGAGCAGTACTTC
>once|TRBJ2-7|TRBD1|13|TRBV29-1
CSVQAGTVDEQYF
TGCAGCGTTCAAGCCGGGACAGTCGACGAGCAGTACTTC
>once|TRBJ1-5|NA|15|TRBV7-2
CASSLGQNLNQPQHF
TGTGCCAGCAGCTTAGGACAGAACCTAAATCAGCCCCAGCATTTT
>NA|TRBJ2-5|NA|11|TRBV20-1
CSASHGETQYF
TGCAGTGCTAGCCACGGAGAGACCCAGTACTTC
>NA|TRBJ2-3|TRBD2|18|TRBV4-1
CASSQGGTSLSSTDTQYF
TGCGCCAGCAGCCAAGGGGGGACTAGCTTGTCTAGCACAGATACGCAGTATTTT
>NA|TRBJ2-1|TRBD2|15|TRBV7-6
CASSLSAGGYNEQFF
TGTGCCAGCAGCTTATCGGCGGGAGGATACAATGAGCAGTTCTTC
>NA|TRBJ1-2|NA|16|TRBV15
CATSRDSTGANYGYTF
TGTGCCACCAGCAGAGATTCGACAGGAGCTAACTATGGCTACACCTTC
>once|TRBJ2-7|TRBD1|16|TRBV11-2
CASSAVGQGHSYEQYF
TGTGCCAGCAGCGCAGTAGGACAGGGGCACTCCTACGAGCAGTACTTC
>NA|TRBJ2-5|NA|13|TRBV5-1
CASSWTNKETQYF
TGCGCCAGCAGCTGGACTAACAAAGAGACCCAGTACTTC
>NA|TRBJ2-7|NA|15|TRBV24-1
CATPLGRGRGYEQYF
TGTGCCACCCCCTTGGGCAGGGGAAGGGGTTACGAGCAGTACTTC
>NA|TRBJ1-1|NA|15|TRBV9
CASSNGGAGGTEAFF
TGTGCCAGCAGCAACGGCGGAGCCGGGGGCACTGAAGCTTTCTTT
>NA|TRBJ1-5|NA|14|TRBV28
CASSSLHLTWPQHF
TGTGCCAGCAGTTCACTTCACCTGACTTGGCCCCAGCATTTT
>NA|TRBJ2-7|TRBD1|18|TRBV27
CASSFGPLGQVTPYEQYF
TGTGCCAGCAGTTTTGGGCCCCTAGGACAGGTTACTCCCTACGAGCAGTACTTC
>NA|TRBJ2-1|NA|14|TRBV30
CACSSGGGYNEQFF
TGTGCCTGCTCCTCTGGCGGAGGATACAATGAGCAGTTCTTC
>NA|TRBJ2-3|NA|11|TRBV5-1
CASSLSDTQYF
TGCGCCAGCAGCTTGTCTGATACGCAGTATTTT
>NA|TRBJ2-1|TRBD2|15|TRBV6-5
CASRYGLAETNEQFF
TGTGCCAGCAGATATGGACTAGCGGAAACCAATGAGCAGTTCTTC
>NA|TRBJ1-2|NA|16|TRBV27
CASMSPGFGDGYGYTF
TGTGCCAGCATGTCCCCCGGGTTCGGCGACGGTTATGGCTACACCTTC
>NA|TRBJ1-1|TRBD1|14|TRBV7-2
CASSLRDREGEAFF
TGTGCCAGCAGCCTCCGGGACAGGGAGGGTGAAGCTTTCTTT
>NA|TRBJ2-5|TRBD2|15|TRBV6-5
CASSPSGGNSETQYF
TGTGCCAGCAGTCCCTCGGGGGGGAACTCAGAGACCCAGTACTTC
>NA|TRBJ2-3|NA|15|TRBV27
CASSLWGPSTDTQYF
TGTGCCAGCAGTTTATGGGGGCCTAGCACAGATACGCAGTATTTT
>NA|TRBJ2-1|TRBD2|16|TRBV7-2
CASSLASPGGHNEQFF
TGTGCCAGCAGCTTAGCGAGCCCGGGAGGCCACAATGAGCAGTTCTTC
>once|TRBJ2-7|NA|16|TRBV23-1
CASSQSSRTNSYEQYF
TGCGCCAGCAGTCAATCGAGTAGGACAAACTCCTACGAGCAGTACTTC
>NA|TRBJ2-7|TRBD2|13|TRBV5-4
CASSLAGADEQYF
TGTGCCAGCAGCTTAGCGGGAGCCGACGAGCAGTACTTC
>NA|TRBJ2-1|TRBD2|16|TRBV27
CASSLAFAGGPAEQFF
TGTGCCAGCAGTTTAGCCTTCGCGGGAGGGCCAGCCGAGCAGTTCTTC
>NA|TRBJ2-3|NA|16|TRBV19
CASRNPGFSSTDTQYF
TGTGCCAGTAGAAATCCGGGGTTTTCTAGCACAGATACGCAGTATTTT
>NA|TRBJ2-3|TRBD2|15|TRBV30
CAWSLGGLAADTQYF
TGTGCCTGGAGTTTAGGCGGACTAGCGGCAGATACGCAGTATTTT
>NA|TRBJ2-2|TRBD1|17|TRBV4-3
CASSQDMRARGQGELFF
TGCGCCAGCAGCCAAGATATGAGAGCAAGGGGACAGGGTGAGCTGTTTTTT
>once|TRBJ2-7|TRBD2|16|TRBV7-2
CASSLADSGILYEQYF
TGTGCCAGCAGCTTAGCCGATAGCGGGATCCTCTACGAGCAGTACTTC
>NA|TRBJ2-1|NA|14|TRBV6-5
CASSPSLARNEQFF
TGTGCCAGCAGTCCCTCCTTAGCGAGAAATGAGCAGTTCTTC
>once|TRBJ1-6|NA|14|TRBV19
CASSWDTYNSPLHF
TGTGCCAGTAGTTGGGACACATATAATTCACCCCTCCACTTT
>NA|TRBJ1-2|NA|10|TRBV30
CAWNGDGYTF
TGTGCCTGGAACGGGGATGGCTACACCTTC
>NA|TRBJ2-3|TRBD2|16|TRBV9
CASSVGSGSWADTQYF
TGTGCCAGCAGCGTAGGAAGCGGGAGTTGGGCAGATACGCAGTATTTT
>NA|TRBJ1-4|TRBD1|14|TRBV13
CASSFSGQGEKLFF
TGTGCCAGCAGCTTCTCGGGACAGGGGGAAAAACTGTTTTTT
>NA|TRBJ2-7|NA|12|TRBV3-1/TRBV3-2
CASSHGDYEQYF
TGTGCCAGCAGCCACGGGGACTACGAGCAGTACTTC
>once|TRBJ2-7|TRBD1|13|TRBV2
CASSVGQNYEQYF
TGTGCCAGCTCGGTGGGACAGAACTACGAGCAGTACTTC
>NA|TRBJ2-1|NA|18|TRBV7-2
CASSLLFGRTEGFNEQFF
TGTGCCAGCAGCTTATTATTTGGGAGGACGGAAGGTTTCAATGAGCAGTTCTTC
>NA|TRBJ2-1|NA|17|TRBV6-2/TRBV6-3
CASSPALRGALDNEQFF
TGTGCCAGCAGTCCCGCCCTACGGGGGGCTTTAGACAATGAGCAGTTCTTC
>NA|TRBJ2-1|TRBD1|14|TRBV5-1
CASGPDRVPNEQFF
TGCGCCAGCGGCCCGGACAGGGTCCCCAATGAGCAGTTCTTC
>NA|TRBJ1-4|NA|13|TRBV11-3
CASSLYSGEKLFF
TGTGCCAGCAGCTTATATTCGGGGGAAAAACTGTTTTTT
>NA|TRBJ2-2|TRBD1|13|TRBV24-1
CATGDRAAGELFF
TGTGCCACGGGGGACAGGGCGGCCGGGGAGCTGTTTTTT
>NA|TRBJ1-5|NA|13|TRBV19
CASGSGFRQPQHF
TGTGCCAGTGGGTCAGGGTTTCGTCAGCCCCAGCATTTT